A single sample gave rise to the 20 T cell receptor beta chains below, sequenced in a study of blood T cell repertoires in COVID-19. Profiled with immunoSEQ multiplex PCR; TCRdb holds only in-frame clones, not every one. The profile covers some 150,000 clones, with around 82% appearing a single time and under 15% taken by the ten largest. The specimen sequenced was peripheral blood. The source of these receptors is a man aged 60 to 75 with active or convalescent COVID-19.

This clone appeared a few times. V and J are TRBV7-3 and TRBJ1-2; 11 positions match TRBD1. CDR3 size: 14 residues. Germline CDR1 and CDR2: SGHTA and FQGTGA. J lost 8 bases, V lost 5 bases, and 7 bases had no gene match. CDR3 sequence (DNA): TGTGCCAGCAGCCCGGACAGGGGGCCGGGGGGCTACACCTTC. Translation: CASSPDRGPGGYTF.

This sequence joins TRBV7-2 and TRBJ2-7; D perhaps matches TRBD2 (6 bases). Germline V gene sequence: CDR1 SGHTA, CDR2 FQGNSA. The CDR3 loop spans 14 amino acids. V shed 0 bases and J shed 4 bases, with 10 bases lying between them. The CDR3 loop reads CASSLAGGKYEQYF. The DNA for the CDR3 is TGTGCCAGCAGCTTAGCGGGAGGTAAATACGAGCAGTACTTC.

The CDR3: CASSLRLAGGGNEQFF. The CDR3 DNA reads TGTGCCAGCAGCCTCAGACTAGCGGGAGGGGGCAATGAGCAGTTCTTC. The chain employs TRBV7-3 and TRBJ2-1, with TRBD2 identical over 14 bases. Germline CDR1 and CDR2: SGHTA and FQGTGA. The CDR3 is made up of 16 amino acids. Unmatched junction bases numbered 6, after V lost 5 bases and J lost 6 bases.

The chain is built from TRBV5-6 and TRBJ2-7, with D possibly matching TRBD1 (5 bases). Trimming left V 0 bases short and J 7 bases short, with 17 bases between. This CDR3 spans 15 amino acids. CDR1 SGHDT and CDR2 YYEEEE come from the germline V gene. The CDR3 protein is CASSLGRGLLWEQYF. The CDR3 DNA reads TGTGCCAGCAGCTTGGGTAGGGGCCTGCTGTGGGAGCAGTACTTC.

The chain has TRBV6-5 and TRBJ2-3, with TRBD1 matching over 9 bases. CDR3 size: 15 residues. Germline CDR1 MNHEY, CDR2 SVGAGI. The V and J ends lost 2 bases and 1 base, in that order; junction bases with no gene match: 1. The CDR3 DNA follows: TGTGCCAGCAGTTACCGACAGGGGGGCACAGATACGCAGTATTTT. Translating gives CASSYRQGGTDTQYF.

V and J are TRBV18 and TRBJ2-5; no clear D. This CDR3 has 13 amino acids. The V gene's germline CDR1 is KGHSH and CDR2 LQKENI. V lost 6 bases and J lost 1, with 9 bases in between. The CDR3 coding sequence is TGTGCCAGCTCGAGGAGTTCCCAAGAGACCCAGTACTTC. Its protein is CASSRSSQETQYF.

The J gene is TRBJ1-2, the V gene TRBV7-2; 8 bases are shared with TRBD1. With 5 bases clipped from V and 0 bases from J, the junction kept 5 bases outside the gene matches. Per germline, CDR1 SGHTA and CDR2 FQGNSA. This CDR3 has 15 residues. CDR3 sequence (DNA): TGTGCCAGCAGCCAGGACAGGGCAGCTAACTATGGCTACACCTTC. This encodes CASSQDRAANYGYTF.

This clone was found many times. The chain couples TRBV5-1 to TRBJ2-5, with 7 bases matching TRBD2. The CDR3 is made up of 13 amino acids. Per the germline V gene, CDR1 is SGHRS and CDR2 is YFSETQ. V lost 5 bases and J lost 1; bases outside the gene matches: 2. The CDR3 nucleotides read TGCGCCAGCAGAACTAGCGTCCAAGAGACCCAGTACTTC. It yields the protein CASRTSVQETQYF.

CDR3 loop: CASSTPGQGVTAGANVLTF. The DNA of the CDR3 is TGTGCCAGTAGTACACCGGGACAGGGTGTTACGGCTGGGGCCAACGTCCTGACTTTC. The J gene is TRBJ2-6, the V gene TRBV19, with 9 positions matching TRBD1. The germline V gene encodes CDR1 LNHDA and CDR2 SQIVND (reference sequence). The CDR3 contains 19 residues. Unmatched junction bases numbered 12, after V lost 4 bases and J lost 2 bases.

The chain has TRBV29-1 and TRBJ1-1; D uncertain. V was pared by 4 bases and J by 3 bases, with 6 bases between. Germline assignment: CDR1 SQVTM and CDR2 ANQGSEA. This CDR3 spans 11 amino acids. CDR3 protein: CSVGRDTEAFF. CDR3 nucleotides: TGCAGCGTTGGGCGGGACACTGAAGCTTTCTTT.

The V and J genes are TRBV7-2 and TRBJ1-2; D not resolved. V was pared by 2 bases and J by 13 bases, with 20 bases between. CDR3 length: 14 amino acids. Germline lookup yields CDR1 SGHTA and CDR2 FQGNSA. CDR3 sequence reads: CASSLSAAVRGGTF. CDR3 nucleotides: TGTGCCAGCAGCTTAAGCGCGGCAGTTCGAGGTGGCACCTTC.

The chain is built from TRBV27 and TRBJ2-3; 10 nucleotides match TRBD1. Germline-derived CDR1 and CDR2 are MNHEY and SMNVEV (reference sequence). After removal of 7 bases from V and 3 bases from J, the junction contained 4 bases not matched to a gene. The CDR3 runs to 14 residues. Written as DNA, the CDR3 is TGTGCCAGCAAGACGGGACAGGGGACAGATACGCAGTATTTT. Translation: CASKTGQGTDTQYF.

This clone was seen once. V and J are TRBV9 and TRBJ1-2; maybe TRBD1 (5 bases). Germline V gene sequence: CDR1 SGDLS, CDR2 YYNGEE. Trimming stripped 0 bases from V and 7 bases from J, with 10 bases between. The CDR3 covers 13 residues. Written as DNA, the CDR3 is TGTGCCAGCAGCGTAGCCCGGGGGGGTGGCTACACCTTC. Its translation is CASSVARGGGYTF.

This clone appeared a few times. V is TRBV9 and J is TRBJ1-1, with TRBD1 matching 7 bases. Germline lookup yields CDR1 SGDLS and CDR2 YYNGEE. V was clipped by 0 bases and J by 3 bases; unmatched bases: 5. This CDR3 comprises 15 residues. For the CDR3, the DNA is TGTGCCAGCAGCGTAGGGGACAGACCATACACTGAAGCTTTCTTT. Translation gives CASSVGDRPYTEAFF.

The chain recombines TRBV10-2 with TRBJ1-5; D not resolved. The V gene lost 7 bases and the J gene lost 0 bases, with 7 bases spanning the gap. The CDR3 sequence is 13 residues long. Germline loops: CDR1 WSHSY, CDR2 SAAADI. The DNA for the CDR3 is TGCGCCAGCACCACCTATAGCAATCAGCCCCAGCATTTT. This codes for CASTTYSNQPQHF.

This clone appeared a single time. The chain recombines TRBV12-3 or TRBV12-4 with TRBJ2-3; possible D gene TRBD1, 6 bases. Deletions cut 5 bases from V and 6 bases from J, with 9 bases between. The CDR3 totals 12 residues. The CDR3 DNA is TGTGCCAGCAGTCGGACAGACGATACGCAGTATTTT. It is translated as CASSRTDDTQYF.

This chain's CDR3 is CASSSGQNQPQHF. CDR3 coding DNA: TGTGCCAGCAGCTCCGGACAGAATCAGCCCCAGCATTTT. The chain recombines TRBV5-4 with TRBJ1-5; D might be TRBD1 (6 bases). Germline CDR1 is SGHNT and CDR2 is YYREEE (reference sequence). There are 13 residues in the CDR3. Trimming removed 3 bases from V and 4 bases from J, with 8 bases in between.

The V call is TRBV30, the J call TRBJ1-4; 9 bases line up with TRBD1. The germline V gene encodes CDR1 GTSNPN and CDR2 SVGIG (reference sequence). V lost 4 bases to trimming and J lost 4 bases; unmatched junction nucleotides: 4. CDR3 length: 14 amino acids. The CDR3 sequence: CAWKRQGGNEKLFF. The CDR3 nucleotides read TGTGCCTGGAAACGACAGGGGGGTAATGAAAAACTGTTTTTT.

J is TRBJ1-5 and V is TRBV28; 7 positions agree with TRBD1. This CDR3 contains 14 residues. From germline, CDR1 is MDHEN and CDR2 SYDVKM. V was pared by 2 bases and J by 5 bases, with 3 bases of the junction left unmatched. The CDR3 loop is CASSLGTEDQPQHF. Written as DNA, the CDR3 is TGTGCCAGCAGTTTAGGGACAGAGGATCAGCCCCAGCATTTT. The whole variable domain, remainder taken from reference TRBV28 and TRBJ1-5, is DVKVTQSSRYLVKRTGEKVFLECVQDMDHENMFWYRQDPGLGLRLIYFSYDVKMKEKGDIPEGYSVSREKKERFSLILESASTNQTSMYLCASSLGTEDQPQHFGDGTRLSIL.

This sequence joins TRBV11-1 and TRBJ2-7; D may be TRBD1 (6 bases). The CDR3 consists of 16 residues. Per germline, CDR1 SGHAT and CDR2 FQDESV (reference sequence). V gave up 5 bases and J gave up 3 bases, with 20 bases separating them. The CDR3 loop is CASSPLSGVPNYEQYF. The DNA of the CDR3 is TGTGCCAGCAGCCCATTGTCAGGGGTACCTAACTACGAGCAGTACTTC.